This entry lists 32 T cell receptor beta chains sequenced from one sample in a study of blood T cell repertoires in COVID-19. TCRdb keeps only in-frame clones here, not all; method: immunoSEQ multiplex PCR. The sample comprises around 250,000 clones, around nine tenths of which are singletons, and less than 8.5% rests with the top ten. Input material: peripheral blood. These receptors were obtained from an older woman with active or convalescent COVID-19.

This sequence joins TRBV12-3 or TRBV12-4 and TRBJ1-2; D may be TRBD1 (6 bases). Trimming pared 6 bases from V and 7 bases from J, leaving 12 bases between. CDR3 length: 12 residues. CDR3 in DNA: TGTGCCAGCAGACAAACAGGGTTTGGCTACACCTTC. Amino acid sequence: CASRQTGFGYTF.

The chain joins TRBV6-5 to TRBJ1-3; D remains ambiguous. Trimming removed 0 bases from V and 4 bases from J, with 10 bases in between. Germline V gives CDR1 MNHEY, CDR2 SVGAGI. The CDR3 is 15 residues long. The chain's CDR3 is CASSYSNVGGNTIYF. DNA for the CDR3: TGTGCCAGCAGTTACTCGAACGTCGGGGGAAACACCATATATTTT.

This sequence joins TRBV4-3 and TRBJ2-7; D possibly corresponds to TRBD2 (5 bases). From germline, CDR1 is LGHNA and CDR2 YSLEER. V was shortened by 1 base and J by 2 bases, with 12 bases between the two germline ends. CDR3 length equals 15 residues. The CDR3 loop is CASSQGLDGAYEQYF. In DNA, the CDR3 is TGCGCCAGCAGCCAAGGTCTCGACGGGGCCTACGAGCAGTACTTC.

The rearrangement joins TRBV6-6 to TRBJ2-2; 8 nucleotides match TRBD1. The CDR3 is 14 amino acids. V trimming: 10 bases; J trimming: 0 bases; junction bases outside the gene matches: 4. Germline V gene lookup returns CDR1 MNHNY and CDR2 SVGAGI (reference sequence). This CDR3 is CATSDRANTGELFF. In nucleotides, the CDR3 is TGTGCCACTTCGGACAGGGCGAACACCGGGGAGCTGTTTTTT.

The chain combines TRBV3-1 (or the pseudogene TRBV3-2) with TRBJ2-1; 8 nucleotides align to TRBD2. This CDR3 region has 13 residues. J gave up 7 bases and V 8 bases, and 7 bases lay outside the gene matches. CDR1 LGHDT and CDR2 YNNKEL come from the germline V gene (reference sequence). The CDR3 here is CASRAGAGNEQFF. CDR3 DNA: TGTGCCAGCCGAGCGGGAGCAGGGAATGAGCAGTTCTTC.

The V and J genes are TRBV13 and TRBJ2-3; 10 bases match TRBD1. The CDR3 length is 15 residues. The V gene end was trimmed by 5 bases and the J gene end by 15 bases; junction bases not matched to a gene: 17. Germline lookup yields CDR1 PRHDT and CDR2 FYEKMQ (reference sequence). CDR3 sequence: CASSLRRTSGTGEYF. In DNA form, the CDR3 reads TGTGCCAGCAGCCTAAGAAGAACTTCCGGGACAGGGGAATATTTT.

The V and J genes are TRBV19 and TRBJ2-7, with unresolved D. The CDR3 is 13 residues long. Germline CDR1 reads LNHDA; CDR2 reads SQIVND (reference sequence). Trimming pared 1 base from V and 1 base from J, leaving 5 bases between. The CDR3 region is CASSIGQSYEQYF. CDR3 DNA sequence: TGTGCCAGTAGTATAGGTCAGTCCTACGAGCAGTACTTC.

V usage is TRBV7-2 and J usage is TRBJ2-7; 7 bases are a match to TRBD2. There are 15 residues in the CDR3. Looked up from germline, CDR1 is SGHTA and CDR2 is FQGNSA. V lost 1 base, J lost 5 bases, and 8 bases stayed unmatched. The chain's CDR3 is CASSLGPLAANEQYF. In DNA, the CDR3 is TGTGCCAGCAGCTTAGGCCCTCTAGCGGCTAACGAGCAGTACTTC.

V is TRBV21-1 and J is TRBJ1-5; whether TRBD1, the table's D call, matches the DNA was not checked. TRBV21-1 is reported as a pseudogene. This CDR3 has 16 amino acids. This chain's CDR3 is CASCPPPGQGNQPQHF. CDR3 in DNA: TGTGCCAGCTGCCCTCCTCCGGGACAGGGGAATCAGCCCCAGCATTTT.

Comment on this clone: This specimen includes other DNA sequences encoding the same CDR3. The V and J genes are TRBV7-2 and TRBJ2-7; possibly TRBD1 for D (6 bases). The CDR3 is 12 residues long. Per germline, CDR1 SGHTA and CDR2 FQGNSA. The germline V and J ends were trimmed by 5 bases and 6 bases, with 11 bases remaining between them. CDR3 residues: CASSRNRVEQYF. The CDR3 nucleotides are TGTGCCAGCAGCCGAAACAGGGTCGAGCAGTACTTC. The full variable domain, completed using reference TRBV7-2 and TRBJ2-7, is GAGVSQSPSNKVTEKGKDVELRCDPISGHTALYWYRQSLGQGLEFLIYFQGNSAPDKSGLPSDRFSAERTGGSVSTLTIQRTQQEDSAVYLCASSRNRVEQYFGPGTRLTVT.

The V call is TRBV19, the J call TRBJ1-5; 8 bases are a match to TRBD1. J gave up 0 bases and V 1 base, and 11 bases lay outside the gene matches. The germline V gene has CDR1 LNHDA and CDR2 SQIVND (reference sequence). This CDR3 has 19 residues. The CDR3 sequence: CASSIGSRDRIYSNQPQHF. CDR3 DNA: TGTGCCAGTAGTATAGGTTCCCGGGACAGGATCTATAGCAATCAGCCCCAGCATTTT.

This chain links TRBV13 with TRBJ2-7; D gene uncertain. Germline-derived CDR1 and CDR2 are PRHDT and FYEKMQ (reference sequence). Trimming cost V 0 bases and J 0 bases, with 6 bases left between them. The CDR3 spans 14 residues. The CDR3 coding sequence is TGTGCCAGCAGCTTAGGTCCCAGCTCCTACGAGCAGTACTTC. Protein: CASSLGPSSYEQYF.

The V call is TRBV27, the J call TRBJ2-7; tentative D call: TRBD1 (6 bases). Germline loops: CDR1 MNHEY, CDR2 SMNVEV (reference sequence). Trimming left V 3 bases short and J 2 bases short, with 8 bases between. The CDR3 sequence is 13 residues long. The CDR3 DNA reads TGTGCCAGCAGTTTGAAGGGGGCCTACGAGCAGTACTTC. This sequence encodes CASSLKGAYEQYF.

V usage is TRBV19 and J usage is TRBJ1-4; D gene unclear. This CDR3 has 16 residues. Per the germline V gene, CDR1 is LNHDA and CDR2 is SQIVND (reference sequence). The V gene lost 3 bases and the J gene lost 0 bases, with 11 bases spanning the gap. CDR3 in amino acids: CASSMNGVATNEKLFF. In DNA, the CDR3 is TGTGCCAGTAGTATGAACGGGGTCGCAACTAATGAAAAACTGTTTTTT.

The chain combines TRBV6-5 with TRBJ2-2; 7 bases match TRBD1. The CDR3 runs to 15 residues. Germline V gene lookup returns CDR1 MNHEY and CDR2 SVGAGI. Germline trimming cut 7 bases from V and 2 bases from J; bases unmatched to any gene: 7. CDR3 bases: TGTGCCAGCAAAGGACAGGTCTCTAACACCGGGGAGCTGTTTTTT. Amino acids: CASKGQVSNTGELFF.

The chain joins TRBV10-3 to TRBJ1-6, with a tentative D call TRBD1 (5 bases). The CDR3 is 14 residues long. With 6 bases removed from V and 7 bases from J, the gap between germline ends came to 13 bases. The germline gives CDR1 ENHRY, CDR2 SYGVKD. The CDR3 is CAIRQTEANSPLHF. Written as DNA, the CDR3 is TGTGCCATCAGGCAGACAGAGGCCAATTCACCCCTCCACTTT.

This sequence joins TRBV27 and TRBJ1-1; D is ambiguous. Trimming removed 6 bases at V and 0 bases at J, with 5 bases between. The germline V gene encodes CDR1 MNHEY and CDR2 SMNVEV (reference sequence). The CDR3 is 12 residues long. The CDR3 loop is CASRSVNTEAFF. The CDR3 bases are TGTGCCAGCAGGTCAGTGAACACTGAAGCTTTCTTT.

The chain recombines TRBV9 with TRBJ2-1; maybe TRBD1 (6 bases). V lost 3 bases and J 9 bases, leaving 16 bases between the germline ends. The CDR3 has 14 residues. CDR1 is SGDLS and CDR2 is YYNGEE in the germline V gene. The DNA of the CDR3 is TGTGCCAGCAGCGGAACTAGGGGGTTCGGTGAGCAGTTCTTC. Translating it yields CASSGTRGFGEQFF.

This clone has more than one count but fewer than ten. The rearrangement links TRBV11-2 to TRBJ1-1; no clear D. This CDR3 is built from 15 residues. Trimming removed 0 bases at V and 6 bases at J, with 14 bases between. The germline CDR1 and CDR2 sequences are SGHAT and FQNNGV. For the CDR3, the DNA is TGTGCCAGCAGCTTAGAATCCCCCTCCACTGCTGAAGCTTTCTTT. Protein: CASSLESPSTAEAFF.

This chain joins TRBV18 and TRBJ1-2, with 7 bases that match TRBD1. Germline CDR1 KGHSH, CDR2 LQKENI. The CDR3 is 13 amino acids. V dropped 3 bases and J dropped 7; count of bases not matched to a gene: 5. CDR3 in DNA: TGTGCCAGCTCACCCGACAGGACAGGTGGCTACACCTTC. Residues: CASSPDRTGGYTF.

The genes are TRBV27 and TRBJ1-5; a possible D gene is TRBD1 (5 bases). The germline V gene has CDR1 MNHEY and CDR2 SMNVEV (reference sequence). This CDR3 region has 14 residues. The germline V and J ends were trimmed by 5 bases and 8 bases, with 16 bases remaining between them. CDR3 protein: CASSPLGDMEPQHF. The CDR3 DNA sequence: TGTGCCAGCAGTCCGCTAGGGGATATGGAGCCCCAGCATTTT.

The V and J genes are TRBV9 and TRBJ2-1; possibly TRBD1 for D (6 bases). V was clipped by 2 bases and J by 6 bases, with 30 bases between them. This CDR3 has 20 amino acids. Germline assignment: CDR1 SGDLS and CDR2 YYNGEE. The CDR3, as DNA: TGTGCCAGCAGCGTGGACCCGGGGAGATCTGGGGGCCCCCCTCCCAATGAGCAGTTCTTC. Amino acids: CASSVDPGRSGGPPPNEQFF.

This clone came up once. The rearrangement links TRBV7-9 to TRBJ2-7; D remains ambiguous. The CDR3 is 13 residues long. Germline values: CDR1 SEHNR, CDR2 FQNEAQ (reference sequence). V was pared by 6 bases and J by 4 bases, with 13 bases between. The CDR3 nucleotides read TGTGCCAGCAGTCCTATACGTACTTACGAGCAGTACTTC. Translating gives CASSPIRTYEQYF.

The table lists this clone with a count of one. This chain uses TRBV6-2 or TRBV6-3 with TRBJ2-5; TRBD2 matches at 7 bases. Germline V gene data show CDR1 as MNHEY and CDR2 as SVGEGT. The CDR3 contains 14 residues. V dropped 6 bases and J dropped 5; count of bases not matched to a gene: 9. The CDR3 nucleotides read TGTGCCAGCAGCCCCCTACTAGCGAGGGAGACCCAGTACTTC. As protein: CASSPLLARETQYF.

This sequence joins TRBV4-3 and TRBJ1-1; no clear D. CDR1 is LGHNA, CDR2 YSLEER, per germline. Trimming shortened V by 4 bases and J by 2 bases, and 8 bases separated the two germline ends. The CDR3 totals 13 residues. DNA for the CDR3: TGCGCCAGCAGCCTTACAGATAACACTGAAGCTTTCTTT. This translates into CASSLTDNTEAFF.

V gene TRBV6-5 combines with J gene TRBJ1-2; D is uncertain. CDR1 MNHEY and CDR2 SVGAGI come from the germline V gene. The V and J ends lost 2 bases and 2 bases respectively, with 6 bases between them. The CDR3 extends over 13 amino acids. CDR3 amino acids: CASSYDENYGYTF. CDR3 nucleotides: TGTGCCAGCAGTTACGATGAGAACTATGGCTACACCTTC.

The V call is TRBV29-1, the J call TRBJ2-7; possibly TRBD2 for D (5 bases). CDR3 length equals 11 residues. Germline V gives CDR1 SQVTM, CDR2 ANQGSEA. Deletions cut 6 bases from V and 4 bases from J, with 10 bases between. The CDR3 protein is CSVDGKYEQYF. CDR3 bases: TGCAGCGTAGACGGGAAGTACGAGCAGTACTTC.

The rearrangement links TRBV3-1 (or the pseudogene TRBV3-2) to TRBJ1-2; TRBD1 matches 8 bases. This CDR3 comprises 15 residues. Trimming at V came to 4 bases and at J to 4 bases, leaving 8 bases not matched to a gene. CDR1 and CDR2 (germline): LGHDT, YNNKEL (reference sequence). CDR3 coding DNA: TGTGCCAGCAGCCGACGACAGGGGACGGGCTATGGCTACACCTTC. Encoded protein: CASSRRQGTGYGYTF.

CDR3 nucleotides: TGCGCCAGCAGCCAAGGGACAGCTGGAACCTACGAGCAGTACTTC. Translation: CASSQGTAGTYEQYF. The chain couples TRBV4-3 to TRBJ2-7, with D possibly being TRBD1 (6 bases). The CDR3 contains 15 residues. V was cut by 1 base and J by 2 bases, with 12 bases left in between. Germline assignment: CDR1 LGHNA and CDR2 YSLEER.

This clone is a singleton in its sample. The chain employs TRBV5-4 and TRBJ1-2; 8 nucleotides agree with TRBD1. The CDR3 is 13 residues long. V trimming: 9 bases; J trimming: 7 bases; junction bases outside the gene matches: 11. Germline CDR1 and CDR2: SGHNT and YYREEE (reference sequence). This CDR3 reads CATTTQGGFGYTF. CDR3 bases: TGTGCCACTACCACACAGGGGGGTTTTGGCTACACCTTC.

The chain joins TRBV7-2 to TRBJ2-1; a weak D match, TRBD2 (5 bases). The CDR3 sequence is 15 residues long. V shed 4 bases and J shed 2 bases, with 12 bases lying between them. Germline CDR1 reads SGHTA; CDR2 reads FQGNSA. DNA of the CDR3: TGTGCCAGCAGCTCCCCCCCGGGGACCTACAATGAGCAGTTCTTC. It specifies CASSSPPGTYNEQFF. Full variable domain (missing parts from reference TRBV7-2 and TRBJ2-1): GAGVSQSPSNKVTEKGKDVELRCDPISGHTALYWYRQSLGQGLEFLIYFQGNSAPDKSGLPSDRFSAERTGGSVSTLTIQRTQQEDSAVYLCASSSPPGTYNEQFFGPGTRLTVL.

The genes are TRBV5-1 and TRBJ2-3, with TRBD2 identical over 9 bases. The CDR3 sequence is 16 residues long. With V trimmed by 7 bases and J by 2 bases, 11 bases remained unmatched. Germline CDR1 reads SGHRS; CDR2 reads YFSETQ. Here the CDR3 DNA reads TGCGCCAGCCTTGAGCTAGCGGGGCGGAACACAGATACGCAGTATTTT. As protein: CASLELAGRNTDTQYF.